Following are 2 T cell receptor beta chains from one sample sequenced in a study of T cells in localized non-small cell lung cancer. Profiled with immunoSEQ multiplex PCR; TCRdb holds only in-frame clones, not every one. The sample has 55,000 to 80,000 clones; about four fifths are singletons. Sequencing used peripheral blood, obtained before any cancer treatment. The origin of the receptors is a female donor over 55 with stage I lung adenocarcinoma.

The chain employs TRBV7-8 and TRBJ2-5, with 9 bases aligning to TRBD2. The germline gives CDR1 SGHVS, CDR2 FQNEAQ. The V and J ends lost 7 bases and 5 bases, in that order; junction bases with no gene match: 26. This CDR3 comprises 20 residues. CDR3 sequence (DNA): TGTGCCAGCACCCTATCCCCGACCGGGACTAGCAGCGTTATAGGGGAGACCCAGTACTTC. It is translated as CASTLSPTGTSSVIGETQYF.

The chain employs TRBV6-5 and TRBJ2-1, with TRBD1 as a possible D gene (5 bases). V was trimmed by 3 bases and J by 5 bases, leaving 11 bases between them. CDR1 is MNHEY, CDR2 SVGAGI, per germline. CDR3 length: 14 residues. CDR3 loop: CASSYNGANNEQFF. In DNA form, the CDR3 reads TGTGCCAGCAGTTATAATGGGGCGAACAATGAGCAGTTCTTC.